The entry below gives a single T cell receptor (beta chain) sequence along with its context. Trimming pared 5 bases from V and 9 bases from J, leaving 14 bases between. Per the germline V gene, CDR1 is MDHEN and CDR2 is SYDVKM. The CDR3 has 14 amino acids. TCRdb's table, derived via immunoSEQ multiplex PCR, lists solely in-frame clones and lacks some. The table includes about 140,000 clones, 85% to 95% detected once. The data were obtained in a study of T cell responses to AZD1222 COVID-19 vaccine. The source is an adult in good health. The starting material was peripheral blood, obtained on day 0 of AZD1222 vaccination. The V and J genes are TRBV28 and TRBJ1-6; unclear D gene. CDR3 bases: TGTGCCAGCAGTGCGGGTCTAGGAGGTTCACCCCTCCACTTT. It encodes CASSAGLGGSPLHF.